A selection of T cell receptor beta chains follows, all from one sample in a study of persistence of HIV-infected CD4 T cells. The table came from immunoSEQ multiplex PCR; TCRdb's copy has only in-frame clones and leaves some out. Found here are 18,000 or so clones, approximately 80% of them singletons; the top ten hold 6.8%. These receptors are not linked to any known antigen. The sample was CD4+ T cells sorted from PBMCs after approximately 19-hour stimulation, taken from a patient who received antiretroviral therapy. The receptors stem from an adult man with HIV who was CMV-seropositive. Both conserved end residues are part of each CDR3. Some rows mark clone size as missing; the rest say once, few, many or name a class of expanded clone.

- TRBV7-2 CASSLGDGVYGYTF
- TRBV5-4 CASSIGGHSNQPQHF
- TRBV27 CASRPRVSSYNEQFF
- TRBV29-1 CSVVGSFNYGYTF
- TRBV7-9 CASSLEYAAAALYGYTF
- TRBV29-1 CSVETEHRGTQYF
- TRBV7-2 CASSPRLVGGPDTQYF
- TRBV6-1 CASSRQLNTEAFF
few TRBV5-1 CASSLQGEFNNEQFF
- TRBV5-1 CASSLGANYGYTF
- TRBV28 CASSDPIPDTQYF
- TRBV18 CASSPAGGKTDTQYF
- TRBV30 CAWRVGSSGNTIYF
- TRBV7-6 CASSLLAGGPQSTDTQYF
- TRBV6-1 CASSERWTGNYGYTF
- TRBV19 CASRGTGSYNEQFF
medium-sized TRBV5-4 CASSLETGNYGYTF
once TRBV4-1 CASSQGRDRNTEAFF
- TRBV7-6 CASSSQGSGTGELFF
few TRBV27 CASSQRGQETQYF
few TRBV6-5 CASSPGLGAHHEQYF
- TRBV20-1 CSANTLGALHF
- TRBV10-2 CASSEVGQAYGYTF
- TRBV5-4 CASSLGQQGGIYEQYF
- TRBV9 CASSGEDRLRNEQFF
- TRBV5-8 CASSLRGQGAFEQYF
- TRBV19 CASSLQGPDGANVLTF
- TRBV2 CASTWADSGADTQYF
few TRBV7-8 CATGAAKNIQYF
- TRBV6-5 CASIRDRGNTEAFF
- TRBV7-8 CASSSGFGGTEAFF
- TRBV18 CASSPQRGYEQYF
- TRBV29-1 CSVSPGTSGTDTQYF
- TRBV3-1/TRBV3-2 CASSHPGGLFF
medium-sized TRBV19 CASSQRRQSSSYNSPLHF
- TRBV28 CATRRTGANVLTF
few TRBV30 CAWADRGNSPLHF
- TRBV7-3 CASSFSVNTEAFF
- TRBV12-3/TRBV12-4 CASSLREGTEAFF
- TRBV7-8 CASSLRDRGHEQYF
- TRBV7-9 CATDRGPNTEAFF
- TRBV5-6 CASRLQGAENIQYF
- TRBV27 CASSFGGDGPQHF
few TRBV15 CATSRDGLSGSGQPQHF
- TRBV18 CASSPDRSHNQPQHF
once TRBV12-5 CASGLAGQSYNEQFF
- TRBV5-4 CASSLVARDTEAFF